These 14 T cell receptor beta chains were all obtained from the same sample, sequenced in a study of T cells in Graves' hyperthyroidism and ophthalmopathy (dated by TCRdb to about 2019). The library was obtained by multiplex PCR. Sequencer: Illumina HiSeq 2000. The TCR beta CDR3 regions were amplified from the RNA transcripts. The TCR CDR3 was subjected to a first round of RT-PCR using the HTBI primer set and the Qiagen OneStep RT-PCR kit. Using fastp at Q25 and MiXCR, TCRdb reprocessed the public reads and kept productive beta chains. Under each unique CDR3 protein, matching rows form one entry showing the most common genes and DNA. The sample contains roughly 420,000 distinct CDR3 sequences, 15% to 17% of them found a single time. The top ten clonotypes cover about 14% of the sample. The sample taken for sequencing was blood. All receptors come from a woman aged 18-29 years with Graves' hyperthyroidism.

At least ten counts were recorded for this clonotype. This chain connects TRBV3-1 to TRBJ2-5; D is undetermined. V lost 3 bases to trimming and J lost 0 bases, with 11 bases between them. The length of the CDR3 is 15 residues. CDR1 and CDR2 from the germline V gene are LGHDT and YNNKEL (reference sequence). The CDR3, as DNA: TGTGCCAGCAGCCATGGCAGAACATACCAAGAGACCCAGTACTTC. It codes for CASSHGRTYQETQYF.

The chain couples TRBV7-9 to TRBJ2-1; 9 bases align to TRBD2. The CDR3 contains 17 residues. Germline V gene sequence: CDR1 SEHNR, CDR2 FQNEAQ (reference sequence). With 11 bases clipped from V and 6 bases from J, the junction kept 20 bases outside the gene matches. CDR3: CAPARPTSGAEGNEQFF. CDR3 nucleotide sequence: TGTGCCCCGGCCAGGCCGACTAGCGGAGCCGAAGGCAATGAGCAGTTCTTC.

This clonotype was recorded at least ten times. CDR3 nucleotide sequence: TGTGCCAGCAGCGTAGCTCCCGATATCTACGAGCAGTACTTC. This encodes CASSVAPDIYEQYF. The chain has TRBV9 and TRBJ2-7; D not certain. The germline V gene encodes CDR1 SGDLS and CDR2 YYNGEE. Between the trimmed V and J ends, which lost 0 bases and 3 bases, there was a span of 10 bases. The CDR3 consists of 14 residues.

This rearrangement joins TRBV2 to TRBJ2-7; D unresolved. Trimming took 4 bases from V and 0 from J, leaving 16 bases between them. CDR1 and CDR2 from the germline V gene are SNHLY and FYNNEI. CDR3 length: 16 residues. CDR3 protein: CASSVVPIIISYEQYF. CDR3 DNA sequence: TGTGCCAGCAGTGTTGTCCCCATTATCATCTCCTACGAGCAGTACTTC.

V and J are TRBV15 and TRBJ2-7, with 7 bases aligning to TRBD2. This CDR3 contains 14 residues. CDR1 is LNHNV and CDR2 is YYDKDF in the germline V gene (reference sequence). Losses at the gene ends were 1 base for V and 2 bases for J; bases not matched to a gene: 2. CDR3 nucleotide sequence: TGTGCCACCAGCAGAGGCGCGGGGGCCTACGAGCAGTACTTC. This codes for CATSRGAGAYEQYF.

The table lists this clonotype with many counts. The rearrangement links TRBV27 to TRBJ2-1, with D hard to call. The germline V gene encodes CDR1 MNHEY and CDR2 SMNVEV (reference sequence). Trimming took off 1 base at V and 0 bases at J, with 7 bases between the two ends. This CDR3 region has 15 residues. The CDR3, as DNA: TGTGCCAGCAGTTTATTAGGTAGCTCCTACAATGAGCAGTTCTTC. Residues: CASSLLGSSYNEQFF.

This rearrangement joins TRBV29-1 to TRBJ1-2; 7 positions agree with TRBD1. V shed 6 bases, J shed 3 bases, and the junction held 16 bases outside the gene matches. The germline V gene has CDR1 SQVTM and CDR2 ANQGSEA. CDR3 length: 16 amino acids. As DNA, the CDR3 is TGCAGCGTAAACCTCAGGGGGGAGGCCGAGCACTATGGCTACACCTTC. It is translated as CSVNLRGEAEHYGYTF. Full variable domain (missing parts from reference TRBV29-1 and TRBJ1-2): SAVISQKPSRDICQRGTSLTIQCQVDSQVTMMFWYRQQPGQSLTLIATANQGSEATYESGFVIDKFPISRPNLTFSTLTVSNMSPEDSSIYLCSVNLRGEAEHYGYTFGSGTRLTVV.

CDR3 sequence reads: CASSQDGKGDFSGANVLTF. The CDR3, as DNA: TGCGCCAGCAGCCAAGATGGGAAAGGAGATTTCTCTGGGGCCAACGTCCTGACTTTC. V is TRBV4-1 and J is TRBJ2-6; no clear D. Trimming removed 0 bases from V and 0 bases from J, with 15 bases in between. The CDR3 sequence is 19 residues long. Per germline, CDR1 MGHRA and CDR2 YSYEKL.

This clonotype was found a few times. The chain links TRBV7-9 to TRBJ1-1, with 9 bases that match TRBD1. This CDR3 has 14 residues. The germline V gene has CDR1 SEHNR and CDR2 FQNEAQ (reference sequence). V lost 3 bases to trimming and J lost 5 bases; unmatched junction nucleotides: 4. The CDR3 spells CASSLAGTGTEAFF. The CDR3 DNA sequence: TGTGCCAGCAGCTTGGCTGGGACAGGGACTGAAGCTTTCTTT.

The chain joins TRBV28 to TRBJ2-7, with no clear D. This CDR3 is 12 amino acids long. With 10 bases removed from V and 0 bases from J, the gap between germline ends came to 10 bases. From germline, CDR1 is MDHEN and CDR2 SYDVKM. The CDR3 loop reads CATLDSSYEQYF. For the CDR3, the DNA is TGTGCCACCTTGGATAGCTCCTACGAGCAGTACTTC. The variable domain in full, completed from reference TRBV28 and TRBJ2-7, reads DVKVTQSSRYLVKRTGEKVFLECVQDMDHENMFWYRQDPGLGLRLIYFSYDVKMKEKGDIPEGYSVSREKKERFSLILESASTNQTSMYLCATLDSSYEQYFGPGTRLTVT.

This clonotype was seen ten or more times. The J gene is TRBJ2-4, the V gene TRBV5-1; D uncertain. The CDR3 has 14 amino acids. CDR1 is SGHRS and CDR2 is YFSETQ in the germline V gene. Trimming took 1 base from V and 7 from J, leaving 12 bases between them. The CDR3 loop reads CASSLNSQRNIQYF. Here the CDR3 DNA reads TGCGCCAGCAGCTTGAATTCCCAGAGGAACATTCAGTACTTC.

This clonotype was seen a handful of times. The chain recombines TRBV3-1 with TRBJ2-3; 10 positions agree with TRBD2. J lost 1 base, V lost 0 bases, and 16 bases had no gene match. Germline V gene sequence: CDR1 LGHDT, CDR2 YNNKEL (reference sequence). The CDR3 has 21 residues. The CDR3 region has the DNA TGTGCCAGCAGCCAAGACAGCCCGTCTAGCGGGAGAAGAGGTGGCACAGATACGCAGTATTTT. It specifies CASSQDSPSSGRRGGTDTQYF.

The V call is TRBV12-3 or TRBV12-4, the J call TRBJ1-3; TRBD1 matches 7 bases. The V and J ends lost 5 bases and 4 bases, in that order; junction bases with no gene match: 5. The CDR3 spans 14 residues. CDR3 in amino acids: CASSRDSVGNTIYF. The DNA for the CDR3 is TGTGCCAGCAGTCGGGACAGTGTAGGAAACACCATATATTTT.

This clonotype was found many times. The CDR3 loop reads CASSYVPGSFYSNQPQHF. CDR3 nucleotides: TGTGCCAGCAGTTACGTTCCAGGAAGCTTTTATAGCAATCAGCCCCAGCATTTT. This chain links TRBV6-1 with TRBJ1-5, with no clear D. V lost 5 bases and J 0 bases, leaving 20 bases between the germline ends. The CDR3 sequence is 18 residues long. Germline V gene lookup returns CDR1 MNHNS and CDR2 SASEGT.